Shown below are 32 T cell receptor beta chains from a single sample sequenced in a study of blood T cell repertoires in COVID-19. Produced via immunoSEQ multiplex PCR; TCRdb's table is partial and in-frame only. The table lists tens of thousands of clones, 80% to 90% of them singletons, with 12% to 15% in the top ten. The sample consisted of peripheral blood. The source of these receptors is a man in his 70s with acute or convalescent COVID-19.

V gene TRBV2 combines with J gene TRBJ1-5; D remains ambiguous. The ends were cut back, 3 bases at V and 0 bases at J, with 9 bases in the middle. Looked up from germline, CDR1 is SNHLY and CDR2 is FYNNEI. The CDR3 is 15 residues long. In DNA, the CDR3 is TGTGCCAGCAGTGAGAGGAGAAATAGCAATCAGCCCCAGCATTTT. It encodes CASSERRNSNQPQHF. The full variable domain, completed using reference TRBV2 and TRBJ1-5, is EPEVTQTPSHQVTQMGQEVILRCVPISNHLYFYWYRQILGQKVEFLVSFYNNEISEKSEIFDDQFSVERPDGSNFTLKIRSTKLEDSAMYFCASSERRNSNQPQHFGDGTRLSIL.

This clone showed up just a few times. J is TRBJ1-5 and V is TRBV7-2, with a possible D match to TRBD1 (6 bases). CDR3 length: 15 residues. V lost 7 bases, J lost 4 bases, and 17 bases lay in between. CDR1 SGHTA and CDR2 FQGNSA come from the germline V gene. The CDR3, as DNA: TGTGCCAGCACCCTAAATGGGGGCCGGAATCAGCCCCAGCATTTT. Its protein is CASTLNGGRNQPQHF.

V usage is TRBV19 and J usage is TRBJ2-1; D is uncertain. Germline V gene lookup returns CDR1 LNHDA and CDR2 SQIVND (reference sequence). The germline V and J ends were trimmed by 1 base and 10 bases, with 11 bases remaining between them. This CDR3 has 13 amino acids. CDR3 DNA: TGTGCCAGTAGTATAGCATGGGCTGTGGAGCAGTTCTTC. Its protein product is CASSIAWAVEQFF. Full variable domain (outside the CDR3, taken from reference TRBV19 and TRBJ2-1): DGGITQSPKYLFRKEGQNVTLSCEQNLNHDAMYWYRQDPGQGLRLIYYSQIVNDFQKGDIAEGYSVSREKKESFPLTVTSAQKNPTAFYLCASSIAWAVEQFFGPGTRLTVL.

The chain combines TRBV5-5 with TRBJ1-5, with a weak D call TRBD1 (6 bases). Germline loops: CDR1 SGHKS, CDR2 YYEKEE (reference sequence). With 4 bases removed from V and 3 bases from J, the gap between germline ends came to 14 bases. The CDR3 contains 15 residues. CDR3 DNA: TGTGCCAGCAGCAGTTCCGGACAGTTCAATCAGCCCCAGCATTTT. It yields the protein CASSSSGQFNQPQHF.

The chain recombines TRBV7-2 with TRBJ2-5, with 11 positions matching TRBD1. Germline trimming cut 5 bases from V and 4 bases from J; bases unmatched to any gene: 6. CDR1 is SGHTA and CDR2 is FQGNSA in the germline V gene. The CDR3 runs to 15 residues. Here the CDR3 DNA reads TGTGCCAGCAGCAACCGGGACAGGGGGGGAGAGACCCAGTACTTC. Its protein product is CASSNRDRGGETQYF.

The CDR3, as DNA: TGCGCCAGCAGCCTACGGGGGTACAGGGGACAAGGCTCTGGGGCCAACGTCCTGACTTTC. Translation: CASSLRGYRGQGSGANVLTF. This chain links TRBV4-1 with TRBJ2-6, with a tentative D call TRBD1 (7 bases). The CDR3 extends over 20 amino acids. CDR1 MGHRA and CDR2 YSYEKL come from the germline V gene. The germline V and J ends were trimmed by 4 bases and 0 bases, with 22 bases remaining between them.

The V call is TRBV3-1 (or the pseudogene TRBV3-2), the J call TRBJ2-1; D is unclear. CDR3 length: 12 residues. Germline V CDR1 and CDR2: LGHDT, YNNKEL (reference sequence). Trimming took 4 bases from V and 4 from J, leaving 5 bases between them. CDR3 coding DNA: TGTGCCAGCAGCCCTCGTTACAATGAGCAGTTCTTC. It codes for CASSPRYNEQFF.

The chain links TRBV27 to TRBJ2-1, with D tentatively TRBD2 (6 bases). V lost 7 bases and J lost 4, with 17 bases in between. From germline, CDR1 is MNHEY and CDR2 SMNVEV (reference sequence). This CDR3 is built from 15 residues. The chain's CDR3 is CASNVRRDLYNEQFF. CDR3 in DNA: TGTGCCAGCAATGTCCGACGGGACTTATACAATGAGCAGTTCTTC.

The genes are TRBV21-1 and TRBJ2-7; the table's D call, TRBD1, was not checked against the DNA. TRBV21-1 is assigned pseudogene status. This CDR3 comprises 16 residues. Here the CDR3 reads CASSKGRGQSSYEQYV. CDR3 coding DNA: TGTGCCAGCAGCAAAGGAAGGGGACAGAGCTCCTACGAGCAGTACGTC.

The chain has TRBV15 and TRBJ2-7, with D perhaps TRBD1 (6 bases). With 0 bases removed from V and 1 base from J, the gap between germline ends came to 10 bases. Germline V gene sequence: CDR1 LNHNV, CDR2 YYDKDF (reference sequence). The CDR3 runs 15 residues. The CDR3 DNA follows: TGTGCCACCAGCAGAGATCAAAGGGGGTCCTACGAGCAGTACTTC. Its translation: CATSRDQRGSYEQYF.

V and J are TRBV27 and TRBJ2-5, with TRBD2 as a possible D gene (6 bases). CDR1 and CDR2 from the germline V gene are MNHEY and SMNVEV (reference sequence). The CDR3 is made up of 13 amino acids. Trimming took off 4 bases at V and 7 bases at J, with 13 bases between the two ends. CDR3 region: CASSSGSEGTQYF. The DNA for the CDR3 is TGTGCCAGCAGTTCGGGGTCGGAGGGGACCCAGTACTTC.

V is TRBV5-5 and J is TRBJ1-5, with 8 bases aligning to TRBD1. CDR1 and CDR2 from the germline V gene are SGHKS and YYEKEE (reference sequence). J lost 5 bases, V lost 5 bases, and 9 bases had no gene match. This CDR3 is 15 amino acids long. CDR3 in amino acids: CASSKRQGKDQPQHF. For the CDR3, the DNA is TGTGCCAGCAGTAAGCGACAGGGGAAGGATCAGCCCCAGCATTTT.

The chain links TRBV6-1 to TRBJ1-5; perhaps TRBD1 as D (5 bases). The CDR3 spans 14 residues. V lost 1 base and J lost 4, with 8 bases in between. Germline V gives CDR1 MNHNS, CDR2 SASEGT. CDR3: CASSEGAGNQPQHF. In DNA, the CDR3 is TGTGCCAGCAGTGAAGGGGCAGGGAATCAGCCCCAGCATTTT.

This chain links TRBV3-1 (or the pseudogene TRBV3-2) with TRBJ2-1, with D possibly TRBD1 on 5 matching bases. The CDR3 has 14 amino acids. V dropped 8 bases and J dropped 5 bases, with 16 bases sitting between them. From germline, CDR1 is LGHDT and CDR2 YNNKEL (reference sequence). CDR3 sequence (DNA): TGTGCCAGCGGGTGGGGCCCGATAAACAATGAGCAGTTCTTC. Protein product: CASGWGPINNEQFF.

This sequence joins TRBV19 and TRBJ1-2; D remains ambiguous. Germline V gene sequence: CDR1 LNHDA, CDR2 SQIVND (reference sequence). Trimming cost V 9 bases and J 2 bases, with 13 bases left between them. The length of the CDR3 is 13 residues. The CDR3 DNA follows: TGTGCCAGCCAAAGGGCGGGGAACTATGGCTACACCTTC. As protein: CASQRAGNYGYTF. Using reference TRBV19 and TRBJ1-2 for the parts outside the CDR3, the full variable domain is DGGITQSPKYLFRKEGQNVTLSCEQNLNHDAMYWYRQDPGQGLRLIYYSQIVNDFQKGDIAEGYSVSREKKESFPLTVTSAQKNPTAFYLCASQRAGNYGYTFGSGTRLTVV.

The J gene is TRBJ2-1, the V gene TRBV10-3; D is perhaps TRBD1 (6 bases). V lost 0 bases and J lost 6, with 12 bases in between. CDR3 length: 15 amino acids. Germline loops: CDR1 ENHRY, CDR2 SYGVKD. CDR3 nucleotides: TGTGCCATCAGTGAGTCCTCGGACAGTTCCAATGAGCAGTTCTTC. The encoded protein is CAISESSDSSNEQFF.

V usage is TRBV6-1 and J usage is TRBJ1-6; D uncertain. Trimming stripped 0 bases from V and 12 bases from J, with 6 bases between. CDR1 and CDR2 (germline): MNHNS, SASEGT. The CDR3 covers 12 residues. The DNA of the CDR3 is TGTGCCAGCAGTGAAGCTTGGAGACCCCTCCACTTT. It translates to CASSEAWRPLHF.

J is TRBJ2-7 and V is TRBV10-3, with 10 bases identical to TRBD1. The V gene end was trimmed by 8 bases and the J gene end by 1 base; junction bases not matched to a gene: 8. Germline CDR1 reads ENHRY; CDR2 reads SYGVKD. The CDR3 is 15 residues long. CDR3 sequence reads: CAIGTGENPSYEQYF. The DNA of the CDR3 is TGTGCCATCGGGACAGGGGAGAATCCTTCCTACGAGCAGTACTTC.

The chain links TRBV5-8 to TRBJ1-5; 9 bases agree with TRBD1. The germline CDR1 and CDR2 sequences are SGHTS and YDEGEE. There are 18 residues in the CDR3. Trimming at V came to 7 bases and at J to 0 bases, leaving 14 bases not matched to a gene. The CDR3 is CASGDTGTGTYSNQPQHF. The CDR3 DNA reads as TGTGCCAGCGGAGATACCGGGACAGGGACTTATAGCAATCAGCCCCAGCATTTT.

V and J are TRBV3-1 (or the pseudogene TRBV3-2) and TRBJ2-1, with TRBD2 matching 13 bases. The length of the CDR3 is 15 residues. Germline V CDR1 and CDR2: LGHDT, YNNKEL (reference sequence). With 4 bases clipped from V and 9 bases from J, the junction kept 6 bases outside the gene matches. The CDR3: CASSPGLAGVGEQFF. The DNA of the CDR3 is TGTGCCAGCAGCCCAGGACTAGCGGGAGTCGGTGAGCAGTTCTTC.

The chain carries TRBV5-6 and TRBJ2-2; 12 bases align to TRBD2. The V and J ends lost 2 bases and 4 bases, in that order; junction bases with no gene match: 6. Germline V gene data show CDR1 as SGHDT and CDR2 as YYEEEE. CDR3 length: 17 amino acids. The DNA of the CDR3 is TGTGCCAGCAGCTTTTCCGGACTAGCGGGGTTCACCGGGGAGCTGTTTTTT. This encodes CASSFSGLAGFTGELFF.

The chain is built from TRBV7-6 and TRBJ1-6; D may be TRBD1 (5 bases). The CDR3 has 13 residues. CDR1 is SGHVS and CDR2 is FNYEAQ in the germline V gene. The V end lost 3 bases, the J end lost 8 bases, and 8 bases lay between the germline ends. The CDR3 nucleotides are TGTGCCAGCAGCTTTACAGGAGATTCACCCCTCCACTTT. Protein sequence: CASSFTGDSPLHF.

The chain links TRBV7-8 to TRBJ1-5; D uncertain. CDR1 and CDR2 from the germline V gene are SGHVS and FQNEAQ. Trimming removed 6 bases from V and 3 bases from J, with 15 bases in between. The CDR3 contains 15 residues. CDR3 coding DNA: TGTGCCAGCAGTCCCTACGGGAATAACAATCAGCCCCAGCATTTT. This gives the protein CASSPYGNNNQPQHF.

The chain combines TRBV27 with TRBJ2-7; 7 bases agree with TRBD1. The V and J ends lost 6 bases and 4 bases, in that order; junction bases with no gene match: 6. Per the germline V gene, CDR1 is MNHEY and CDR2 is SMNVEV (reference sequence). The CDR3 spans 13 residues. DNA of the CDR3: TGTGCCAGCAGGGGGACAGCTGAGTACGAGCAGTACTTC. This codes for CASRGTAEYEQYF.

The V call is TRBV3-1 (or the pseudogene TRBV3-2), the J call TRBJ1-5, with D possibly being TRBD1 (5 bases). V lost 4 bases, J lost 6 bases, and 7 bases lay in between. Germline loops: CDR1 LGHDT, CDR2 YNNKEL (reference sequence). CDR3 length: 12 residues. The CDR3 reads CASSLDSQPQHF. CDR3 nucleotides: TGTGCCAGCAGCCTCGACAGTCAGCCCCAGCATTTT.

This clone was counted only a few times. The chain combines TRBV7-9 with TRBJ1-2; 8 nucleotides line up with TRBD1. Germline V CDR1 and CDR2: SEHNR, FQNEAQ (reference sequence). V trimming: 7 bases; J trimming: 1 base; junction bases outside the gene matches: 5. This CDR3 has 14 residues. CDR3 protein: CASNQGALNYGYTF. The CDR3 DNA sequence: TGTGCCAGCAACCAGGGGGCTCTTAACTATGGCTACACCTTC.

V usage is TRBV3-1 (or the pseudogene TRBV3-2) and J usage is TRBJ2-1, with D uncertain. CDR1 and CDR2 (germline): LGHDT, YNNKEL (reference sequence). Trimming removed 1 base from V and 2 bases from J, with 6 bases in between. This CDR3 region has 14 residues. DNA for the CDR3: TGTGCCAGCAGCCAAGGTCTTACCTACAATGAGCAGTTCTTC. It encodes CASSQGLTYNEQFF.

Here the CDR3 DNA reads TGTGCCAGCAGCCCTGGGGGGACAGGGTGGGCTGGGGCCAACGTCCTGACTTTC. Translated, it gives CASSPGGTGWAGANVLTF. This chain uses TRBV5-4 with TRBJ2-6; 9 bases fit TRBD1. The CDR3 extends over 18 amino acids. Germline lookup yields CDR1 SGHNT and CDR2 YYREEE (reference sequence). J lost 2 bases, V lost 4 bases, and 10 bases had no gene match.

The rearrangement links TRBV29-1 to TRBJ2-4, with 10 positions matching TRBD1. With V trimmed by 7 bases and J by 4 bases, 4 bases remained unmatched. The CDR3 has 13 residues. The germline CDR1 and CDR2 sequences are SQVTM and ANQGSEA. The CDR3, as DNA: TGCAGCGCGGTGGACAGGGGGAAAAACATTCAGTACTTC. This gives the protein CSAVDRGKNIQYF.

The J gene is TRBJ2-7, the V gene TRBV7-8; TRBD1 aligns across 11 bases. Germline values: CDR1 SGHVS, CDR2 FQNEAQ. The CDR3 loop spans 15 amino acids. J lost 6 bases, V lost 4 bases, and 8 bases had no gene match. The CDR3 nucleotides read TGTGCCAGCAGCTCAGGGGGGACAGGGGGACTCGAGCAGTACGTC. Protein sequence: CASSSGGTGGLEQYV.

The chain couples TRBV2 to TRBJ2-1; D remains unclear. Trimming left V 3 bases short and J 10 bases short, with 10 bases between. Germline V gives CDR1 SNHLY, CDR2 FYNNEI. The CDR3 is 12 amino acids. CDR3 amino acids: CASSELELEQFF. CDR3 DNA sequence: TGTGCCAGCAGTGAGTTGGAGTTGGAGCAGTTCTTC. The full variable domain, with the rest looked up from reference TRBV2 and TRBJ2-1, is EPEVTQTPSHQVTQMGQEVILRCVPISNHLYFYWYRQILGQKVEFLVSFYNNEISEKSEIFDDQFSVERPDGSNFTLKIRSTKLEDSAMYFCASSELELEQFFGPGTRLTVL.

This sequence joins TRBV3-1 (or the pseudogene TRBV3-2) and TRBJ1-2, with D possibly being TRBD1 (6 bases). Germline V gene sequence: CDR1 LGHDT, CDR2 YNNKEL (reference sequence). V gave up 2 bases and J gave up 8 bases, with 18 bases separating them. CDR3 length equals 15 residues. The chain's CDR3 is CASSQSGEGYRGYTF. The CDR3 DNA reads TGTGCCAGCAGCCAATCAGGGGAGGGTTACCGGGGCTACACCTTC.